One sample yielded the 18 T cell receptor beta chains listed below, sequenced in a study of CD8+ T cells in alopecia areata. As the sequencing template, cDNA was produced by extracting RNA and reverse transcribing it. Profiled with immunoSEQ multiplex PCR; TCRdb holds only in-frame clones, not every one. The table has some 170,000 clones, approximately 70% seen once. The sample here was CD8+ T cells sorted from blood, taken at week 0. The receptors stem from a human donor with alopecia areata.

This clone appeared a few times. The chain joins TRBV30 to TRBJ1-5, with D maybe TRBD1 (5 bases). Trimming pared 5 bases from V and 2 bases from J, leaving 10 bases between. The CDR3 consists of 13 residues. CDR1 is GTSNPN, CDR2 SVGIG, per germline (reference sequence). The CDR3 protein is CAWDEQGNQPQHF. The CDR3 coding sequence is TGTGCCTGGGATGAACAGGGCAATCAGCCCCAGCATTTT. Combining the CDR3 with reference TRBV30 and TRBJ1-5 gives the whole variable domain SQTIHQWPATLVQPVGSPLSLECTVEGTSNPNLYWYRQAAGRGLQLLFYSVGIGQISSEVPQNLSASRPQDRQFILSSKKLLLSDSGFYLCAWDEQGNQPQHFGDGTRLSIL.

This clone has a handful of counts. CDR3 DNA sequence: TGCAGCGCAGACGCACAGGGAGCAGCTTTCTTT. It codes for CSADAQGAAFF. The chain carries TRBV29-1 and TRBJ1-1, with a possible D match to TRBD1 (6 bases). Germline V CDR1 and CDR2: SQVTM, ANQGSEA. The CDR3 covers 11 residues. The V gene lost 7 bases and the J gene lost 10 bases, with 16 bases spanning the gap.

Comment on this clone: One end of the junction varies from germline; a read error may be responsible. The rearrangement uses TRBV29-1 and TRBJ1-5; no reliable D call. CDR1 is SQVTM and CDR2 is ANQGSEA in the germline V gene. The CDR3 sequence is 14 residues long. The CDR3 nucleotides read TGCAGCGTCGAAGTCGATTATAGCAATCAGCCCCAGCATTTT. This encodes CSVEVDYSNQPQHF.

The V call is TRBV6-6, the J call TRBJ1-5; D is uncertain. This CDR3 has 13 residues. Germline CDR1 and CDR2: MNHNY and SVGAGI (reference sequence). V lost 7 bases and J lost 7, with 14 bases in between. In DNA, the CDR3 is TGTGCCAGCAACGAAGGGTTGGGCCAGCCCCAGCATTTT. It specifies CASNEGLGQPQHF.

The chain carries TRBV29-1 and TRBJ1-1; a possible D gene is TRBD1 (5 bases). Germline values: CDR1 SQVTM, CDR2 ANQGSEA. The CDR3 extends over 11 amino acids. Trimming took off 7 bases at V and 7 bases at J, with 13 bases between the two ends. Here the CDR3 reads CSAPRGGEAFF. The CDR3 DNA follows: TGCAGCGCCCCGCGGGGGGGTGAAGCTTTCTTT.

A single count supports this clone. This chain links TRBV27 with TRBJ1-1, with D maybe TRBD1 (5 bases). Germline V lookup: CDR1 MNHEY, CDR2 SMNVEV (reference sequence). V was pared by 2 bases and J by 4 bases, with 8 bases between. This CDR3 region has 13 residues. In nucleotides, the CDR3 is TGTGCCAGCAGTTTAGGAGGGGTCACTGAAGCTTTCTTT. This codes for CASSLGGVTEAFF.

The sample holds one count of this clone. The chain carries TRBV7-9 and TRBJ2-7; D uncertain. The CDR3 is 15 residues long. The germline gives CDR1 SEHNR, CDR2 FQNEAQ (reference sequence). The V gene lost 3 bases and the J gene lost 5 bases, with 17 bases spanning the gap. Here the CDR3 DNA reads TGTGCCAGCAGCTTGACGGCCAGAACATACGACGAGCAGTACTTC. It is translated as CASSLTARTYDEQYF.

This clone came up a few times. The rearrangement uses TRBV27 and TRBJ1-1; the D is unclear. This CDR3 has 11 amino acids. The germline gives CDR1 MNHEY, CDR2 SMNVEV (reference sequence). Trimming cost V 6 bases and J 4 bases, with 6 bases left between them. This CDR3 reads CASRLGTEAFF. In nucleotides, the CDR3 is TGTGCCAGCAGGCTAGGCACTGAAGCTTTCTTT.

The table lists this clone with a few counts. The chain is built from TRBV29-1 and TRBJ2-7, with D possibly matching TRBD1 (5 bases). The germline V gene encodes CDR1 SQVTM and CDR2 ANQGSEA. The CDR3 is 12 amino acids. Trimming stripped 4 bases from V and 3 bases from J, with 10 bases between. The CDR3 DNA reads as TGCAGCGTTGCCAGGGTGGGCTACGAGCAGTACTTC. This translates into CSVARVGYEQYF.

The chain couples TRBV30 to TRBJ1-2; D is undetermined. Trimming stripped 1 base from V and 8 bases from J, with 14 bases between. The CDR3 has 13 residues. CDR1 and CDR2 from the germline V gene are GTSNPN and SVGIG (reference sequence). CDR3: CAWSGSNPRGYTF. CDR3 in DNA: TGTGCCTGGAGTGGGTCTAACCCGCGAGGCTACACCTTC.

This clone was found a few times. The V call is TRBV7-8, the J call TRBJ2-1; maybe TRBD2 (5 bases). CDR1 is SGHVS, CDR2 FQNEAQ, per germline. This CDR3 spans 14 amino acids. The germline V and J ends were trimmed by 5 bases and 10 bases, with 18 bases remaining between them. This CDR3 reads CASSTKPASYEQFF. The CDR3 coding sequence is TGTGCCAGCAGCACCAAACCCGCTAGCTACGAGCAGTTCTTC.

The V call is TRBV5-6, the J call TRBJ2-7; the D is unclear. CDR1 and CDR2 (germline): SGHDT, YYEEEE. This CDR3 spans 13 amino acids. V was cut by 1 base and J by 0 bases, with 5 bases left in between. In DNA form, the CDR3 reads TGTGCCAGCAGCTTGTGGAACTCCTACGAGCAGTACTTC. This sequence encodes CASSLWNSYEQYF.

The rearrangement links TRBV7-9 to TRBJ2-7; 9 nucleotides match TRBD1. V was clipped by 5 bases and J by 5 bases; unmatched bases: 4. The CDR3 sequence is 13 residues long. Germline CDR1 is SEHNR and CDR2 is FQNEAQ (reference sequence). CDR3 loop: CASSEQGAHEQYF. The CDR3 DNA reads TGTGCCAGCAGCGAACAGGGGGCCCACGAGCAGTACTTC. The full variable domain, in which reference TRBV7-9 and TRBJ2-7 provide the parts outside the CDR3, is DTGVSQNPRHKITKRGQNVTFRCDPISEHNRLYWYRQTLGQGPEFLTYFQNEAQLEKSRLLSDRFSAERPKGSFSTLEIQRTEQGDSAMYLCASSEQGAHEQYFGPGTRLTVT.

The chain has TRBV15 and TRBJ1-5; D possibly corresponds to TRBD1 (5 bases). Trimming cost V 0 bases and J 5 bases, with 11 bases left between them. This CDR3 has 15 amino acids. Germline V gene lookup returns CDR1 LNHNV and CDR2 YYDKDF (reference sequence). The CDR3 loop reads CATSRDTGGDQPQHF. The CDR3 DNA reads TGTGCCACCAGCAGAGATACGGGGGGGGATCAGCCCCAGCATTTT. Looking up the rest from reference TRBV15 and TRBJ1-5 gives the full variable domain: DAMVIQNPRYQVTQFGKPVTLSCSQTLNHNVMYWYQQKSSQAPKLLFHYYDKDFNNEADTPDNFQSRRPNTSFCFLDIRSPGLGDTAMYLCATSRDTGGDQPQHFGDGTRLSIL.

This rearrangement joins TRBV14 to TRBJ1-2; 9 bases are a match to TRBD1. J gave up 2 bases and V 8 bases, and 9 bases lay outside the gene matches. Germline-derived CDR1 and CDR2 are SGHDN and FVKESK. The CDR3 has 15 amino acids. CDR3 nucleotide sequence: TGTGCCAGCTCGCCAAGGGACAGGGACAACTATGGCTACACCTTC. Its translation is CASSPRDRDNYGYTF.

The chain combines TRBV29-1 with TRBJ1-2, with 8 bases lining up with TRBD1. V lost 5 bases to trimming and J lost 2 bases; unmatched junction nucleotides: 4. Germline CDR1 and CDR2: SQVTM and ANQGSEA. CDR3 length: 13 amino acids. DNA of the CDR3: TGCAGCGTTCTACGGACAGGGAACTATGGCTACACCTTC. Translating gives CSVLRTGNYGYTF.

The V call is TRBV9, the J call TRBJ1-5; TRBD1 matches at 7 bases. The germline CDR1 and CDR2 sequences are SGDLS and YYNGEE. The CDR3 loop spans 14 amino acids. V lost 4 bases and J lost 6; bases outside the gene matches: 7. CDR3: CASSPGGGAQPQHF. The CDR3 DNA follows: TGTGCCAGCAGCCCAGGGGGAGGGGCTCAGCCCCAGCATTTT.

The V gene is TRBV19, the J gene TRBJ1-5; D remains unclear. The V end lost 4 bases, the J end lost 7 bases, and 8 bases lay between the germline ends. The CDR3 covers 12 residues. From germline, CDR1 is LNHDA and CDR2 SQIVND (reference sequence). The CDR3 bases are TGTGCCAGTAGTACGGTCACACAGCCCCAGCATTTT. Its protein product is CASSTVTQPQHF.